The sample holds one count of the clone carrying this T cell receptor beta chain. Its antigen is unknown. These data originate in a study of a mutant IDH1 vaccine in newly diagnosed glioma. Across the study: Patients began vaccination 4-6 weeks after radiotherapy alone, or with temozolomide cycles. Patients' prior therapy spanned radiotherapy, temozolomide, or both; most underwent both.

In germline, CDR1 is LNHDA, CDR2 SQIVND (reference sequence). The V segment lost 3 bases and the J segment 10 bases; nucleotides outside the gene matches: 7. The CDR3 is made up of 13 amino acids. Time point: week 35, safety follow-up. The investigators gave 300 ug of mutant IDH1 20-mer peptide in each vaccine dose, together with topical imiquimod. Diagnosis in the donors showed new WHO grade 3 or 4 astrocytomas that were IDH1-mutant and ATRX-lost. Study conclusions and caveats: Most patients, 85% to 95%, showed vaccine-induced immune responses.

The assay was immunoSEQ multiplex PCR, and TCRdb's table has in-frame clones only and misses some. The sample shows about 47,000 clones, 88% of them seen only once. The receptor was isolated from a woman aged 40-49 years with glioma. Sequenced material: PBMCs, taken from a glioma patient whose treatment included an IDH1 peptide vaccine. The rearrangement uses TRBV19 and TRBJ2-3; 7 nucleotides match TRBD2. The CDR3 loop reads CASSMDGGGSQYF. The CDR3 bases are TGTGCCAGTAGTATGGACGGCGGGGGTTCGCAGTATTTT.